Reported below is one T cell receptor (beta chain). Its antigen is not identified. PCR was performed using 60 Vbeta and 13 Jbeta primers. Per the authors' pipeline: Later reanalysis found around 80 million unique TCR beta chains, roughly 9.9 million of them shared. Clones were read by immunoSEQ multiplex PCR, and TCRdb kept only the in-frame ones, dropping some. The V and J calls and the clone size are those of that table, but D and trimming were determined from the DNA. The data show about 160,000 clones, with just under 80% seen just once and 0.95% to 1.5% held by the top ten. The source of the sample is a study of cytomegalovirus exposure and HLA in healthy donors. Study results and caveats: In a later analysis, compared with equally common non-associated chains, HLA-associated beta chains were more expanded.

From germline, CDR1 is SNHLY and CDR2 FYNNEI. V dropped 1 base and J dropped 8; count of bases not matched to a gene: 7. This CDR3 spans 14 amino acids. The rearrangement joins TRBV2 to TRBJ1-2; 7 bases line up with TRBD1. This TCR was recovered from a woman aged 45-65 years in good health and CMV-seronegative. The sample taken for sequencing was PBMCs. The CDR3 nucleotides read TGTGCCAGCAGTGAAGTAGGGGGCGCCTCGGGCTACACCTTC. Protein sequence: CASSEVGGASGYTF.